These T cell receptor beta chains were read from a single sample in a study of T cell changes during pregnancy in multiple sclerosis. Assay: immunoSEQ multiplex PCR; the TCRdb copy retains only in-frame clones and omits some. The data show 70,000 to 100,000 clones, 90% to 95% seen once. The specimen comprised peripheral blood, sampled in the first trimester of pregnancy. These receptors were collected from a female donor with multiple sclerosis, enrolled in a pregnancy study. Each CDR3 is given with its conserved first and last residue. A D gene is named only where the DNA matches it firmly. Clone size, where shown, is once, few, many, or a class for clones that have expanded.

D: NA; J: TRBJ1-3; size: NA; length: 18; V: TRBV5-4; CDR3: CASSQHGRGGVSGNTIYF; DNA: TGTGCCAGCAGCCAGCACGGACGGGGGGGCGTGAGTGGAAACACCATATATTTT
D: NA; J: TRBJ1-2; size: NA; length: 12; V: TRBV5-5; CDR3: CASSLDSYGYTF; DNA: TGTGCCAGCAGCTTGGACAGCTATGGCTACACCTTC
D: NA; J: TRBJ1-1; size: NA; length: 19; V: TRBV19; CDR3: CASSIGVWSRVRLNTEAFF; DNA: TGTGCCAGTAGTATAGGGGTCTGGTCCAGGGTACGATTGAACACTGAAGCTTTCTTT
D: NA; J: TRBJ2-7; size: NA; length: 12; V: TRBV7-2; CDR3: CASSLRLDRMYF; DNA: TGTGCCAGCAGCTTACGATTGGACAGAATGTACTTC
D: NA; J: TRBJ2-1; size: NA; length: 11; V: TRBV2; CDR3: CASRAEDEQFF; DNA: TGTGCCAGCAGGGCCGAGGATGAGCAGTTCTTC
D: NA; J: TRBJ1-2; size: NA; length: 13; V: TRBV19; CDR3: CASSLQGRYGYTF; DNA: TGTGCCAGTAGTTTACAGGGTCGCTATGGCTACACCTTC
D: TRBD1; J: TRBJ2-1; size: NA; length: 17; V: TRBV4-2; CDR3: CASSQFSRGSSYNEQFF; DNA: TGTGCCAGCAGCCAATTTAGCAGGGGGAGCTCCTACAATGAGCAGTTCTTC
D: TRBD1; J: TRBJ2-3; size: NA; length: 16; V: TRBV6-4; CDR3: CASSDPGQGGTDTQYF; DNA: TGTGCCAGCAGTGACCCAGGACAGGGGGGCACAGATACGCAGTATTTT
D: TRBD2; J: TRBJ2-5; size: NA; length: 14; V: TRBV10-3; CDR3: CAISGGSVQETQYF; DNA: TGTGCCATCAGTGGCGGGAGCGTCCAAGAGACCCAGTACTTC
D: NA; J: TRBJ1-1; size: NA; length: 13; V: TRBV4-2; CDR3: CASSQYKGGEAFF; DNA: TGTGCCAGCAGCCAATATAAGGGGGGGGAAGCTTTCTTT
D: TRBD1; J: TRBJ1-1; size: NA; length: 17; V: TRBV28; CDR3: CASPPYPRQGADTEAFF; DNA: TGTGCCAGCCCTCCCTACCCCCGACAGGGGGCAGATACTGAAGCTTTCTTT
D: NA; J: TRBJ2-1; size: NA; length: 11; V: TRBV4-2; CDR3: CASSRPNEQFF; DNA: TGTGCCAGCAGCCGTCCTAATGAGCAGTTCTTC
D: NA; J: TRBJ2-1; size: NA; length: 11; V: TRBV27; CDR3: CASSLGTWQFF; DNA: TGTGCCAGCAGTTTGGGGACTTGGCAGTTCTTC
D: NA; J: TRBJ1-1; size: NA; length: 12; V: TRBV5-4; CDR3: CASTRGGRGAFF; DNA: TGTGCCAGCACCCGAGGAGGGCGCGGTGCTTTCTTT
D: NA; J: TRBJ1-4; size: once; length: 16; V: TRBV19; CDR3: CASKNRVGPTNEKLFF; DNA: TGTGCCAGTAAAAACAGGGTGGGTCCAACTAATGAAAAACTGTTTTTT
D: TRBD2; J: TRBJ2-7; size: once; length: 16; V: TRBV7-6; CDR3: CASSPGLAGGTYEQYF; DNA: TGTGCCAGCAGCCCGGGGCTAGCGGGGGGCACCTACGAGCAGTACTTC
D: TRBD2; J: TRBJ2-7; size: NA; length: 16; V: TRBV11-2; CDR3: CASSLKPKGLANEQYF; DNA: TGTGCCAGCAGCTTAAAGCCCAAGGGACTAGCGAACGAGCAGTACTTC
D: NA; J: TRBJ1-3; size: NA; length: 14; V: TRBV15; CDR3: CATSNSGYGNTIYF; DNA: TGTGCCACCAGCAATTCAGGGTACGGAAACACCATATATTTT
D: TRBD1; J: TRBJ2-1; size: NA; length: 14; V: TRBV6-5; CDR3: CASSYGTGQTEQFF; DNA: TGTGCCAGCAGTTACGGGACAGGGCAAACTGAGCAGTTCTTC
D: TRBD2; J: TRBJ2-2; size: NA; length: 17; V: TRBV27; CDR3: CASSFWGTSGLTGELFF; DNA: TGTGCCAGCAGTTTCTGGGGGACTAGCGGTCTCACCGGGGAGCTGTTTTTT
D: TRBD1; J: TRBJ1-6; size: NA; length: 15; V: TRBV27; CDR3: CASSTPTGIGSPLHF; DNA: TGTGCCAGCAGTACTCCGACAGGGATCGGATCACCCCTCCACTTT
D: NA; J: TRBJ2-1; size: NA; length: 16; V: TRBV6-1; CDR3: CASSEPAGAPYNEQFF; DNA: TGTGCCAGCAGTGAACCAGCGGGCGCTCCCTACAATGAGCAGTTCTTC
D: NA; J: TRBJ2-1; size: NA; length: 16; V: TRBV4-2; CDR3: CASSQDPRAVVNEQFF; DNA: TGTGCCAGCAGCCAAGATCCCAGGGCTGTAGTCAATGAGCAGTTCTTC
D: NA; J: TRBJ2-2; size: NA; length: 16; V: TRBV19; CDR3: CASTLLPGLNTGELFF; DNA: TGTGCCAGTACCCTTCTGCCGGGTTTAAACACCGGGGAGCTGTTTTTT
D: NA; J: TRBJ1-2; size: NA; length: 15; V: TRBV10-3; CDR3: CAISPTGYLNYGYTF; DNA: TGTGCCATCAGTCCCACAGGGTACCTTAACTATGGCTACACCTTC
D: NA; J: TRBJ1-1; size: NA; length: 15; V: TRBV7-9; CDR3: CASSLVGGLNTEAFF; DNA: TGTGCCAGCAGCTTAGTCGGGGGGTTGAACACTGAAGCTTTCTTT
D: TRBD1; J: TRBJ1-4; size: NA; length: 13; V: TRBV10-3; CDR3: CAISTGVGEKLFF; DNA: TGTGCCATCAGTACAGGGGTAGGCGAAAAACTGTTTTTT
D: TRBD1; J: TRBJ1-5; size: NA; length: 14; V: TRBV6-1; CDR3: CASSFTGANQPQHF; DNA: TGTGCCAGCAGTTTTACAGGGGCCAATCAGCCCCAGCATTTT
D: TRBD2; J: TRBJ2-1; size: once; length: 17; V: TRBV9; CDR3: CASSGYSGGRSYNEQFF; DNA: TGTGCCAGCAGCGGTTATAGCGGGGGCCGTTCCTACAATGAGCAGTTCTTC
D: NA; J: TRBJ2-7; size: NA; length: 12; V: TRBV7-9; CDR3: CASSWDIDEQYF; DNA: TGTGCCAGCAGCTGGGACATCGACGAGCAGTACTTC
D: NA; J: TRBJ2-6; size: once; length: 13; V: TRBV2; CDR3: CASTGSGANVLTF; DNA: TGTGCCAGCACGGGCTCTGGGGCCAACGTCCTGACTTTC
D: NA; J: TRBJ2-5; size: NA; length: 15; V: TRBV10-3; CDR3: CAIADGSMPVETQYF; DNA: TGTGCCATCGCGGACGGGAGTATGCCGGTCGAGACCCAGTACTTC
D: NA; J: TRBJ1-1; size: NA; length: 13; V: TRBV28; CDR3: CASSLRRNTEAFF; DNA: TGTGCCAGCAGTTTAAGGAGGAACACTGAAGCTTTCTTT
D: NA; J: TRBJ1-6; size: few; length: 15; V: TRBV6-1; CDR3: CASSPSTGPNSPLHF; DNA: TGTGCCAGCAGTCCCTCCACAGGCCCTAATTCACCCCTCCACTTT
D: TRBD1; J: TRBJ1-1; size: once; length: 16; V: TRBV13; CDR3: CASSLGSGRGRTEAFF; DNA: TGTGCCAGCAGCTTAGGTTCGGGCAGGGGGCGGACTGAAGCTTTCTTT
D: TRBD2; J: TRBJ2-3; size: NA; length: 16; V: TRBV10-3; CDR3: CAISGVLAGVEDTQYF; DNA: TGTGCCATCAGTGGTGTCCTAGCGGGGGTTGAAGATACGCAGTATTTT
D: NA; J: TRBJ1-2; size: NA; length: 12; V: TRBV25-1; CDR3: CASSEHPYGYTF; DNA: TGTGCCAGCAGCGAACATCCCTATGGCTACACCTTC
D: TRBD1; J: TRBJ1-1; size: NA; length: 16; V: TRBV18; CDR3: CASSPPGTGMNTEAFF; DNA: TGTGCCAGCTCACCACCCGGGACAGGGATGAACACTGAAGCTTTCTTT